The rows below give T cell receptor beta chains drawn from one sample of a study of blood T cell repertoires in COVID-19. Profiled with immunoSEQ multiplex PCR; TCRdb holds only in-frame clones, not every one. This sample has about 220,000 clones, with 60% to 85% found just once. The material sequenced was peripheral blood. All receptors come from a woman in her 70s with acute or convalescent COVID-19. CDR3s leave out the opening cysteine and the closing phenylalanine or tryptophan.

>TRBV3-1/TRBV3-2|TRBJ1-3
ASSRTGSGNTIY
>TRBV7-2|TRBJ2-3
ASSLLRDFPEY
>TRBV18|TRBJ1-1
ASSETQQGANTEAF
>TRBV24-1|TRBJ2-1
ATSDTTGNNNEQF
>TRBV2|TRBJ2-7
ASNGEPYEQY
>TRBV5-1|TRBJ2-5
ASSLPRTSQETQY
>TRBV5-1|TRBJ1-2
ASSFRGFSYGYT
>TRBV19|TRBJ2-7
ASSIGGAGVEQY
>TRBV7-2|TRBJ1-1
ASSLRGNTEAF
>TRBV6-4|TRBJ2-3
ASKYRLAGEADTQY
>TRBV5-1|TRBJ2-5
ASGGDWGETQY
>TRBV19|TRBJ2-6
ASIFSGRGLFAGANVLT
>TRBV15|TRBJ2-4
ATSRGGANIQY
>TRBV7-3|TRBJ2-6
ASSLSPAGANVLT
>TRBV28|TRBJ2-2
ASRLPGQGTGELF
>TRBV27|TRBJ2-2
ASRLTGNPGELF
>TRBV5-1|TRBJ2-5
ASSWTSGQETQY
>TRBV28|TRBJ1-1
ASSLQGTEAF
>TRBV10-1|TRBJ2-2
ATASGNTGELF
>TRBV29-1|TRBJ2-3
SAQPRAGATDTQY
>TRBV6-4|TRBJ1-5
ASSDSTRSNQPQH
>TRBV7-2|TRBJ2-4
ASSLASGTGPLAKNIQY
>TRBV5-5|TRBJ1-2
ASSRDRVGGYT
>TRBV15|TRBJ2-3
ATSKKGVGTDTQY
>TRBV30|TRBJ1-3
AWSYTGWRGNTIY
>TRBV13|TRBJ2-4
ASSLDRGAKNIQY
>TRBV7-2|TRBJ2-2
ASSLAPVGTGGWGELF
>TRBV6-5|TRBJ2-3
ASRGGTQADTQY
>TRBV18|TRBJ2-1
ASHGGAIDEQF
>TRBV18|TRBJ2-3
ASSLAGGSTDTQY